This entry describes one TCR beta chain. The data were taken from a study of shared clonotypes between healthy human individuals. Overall study: Per donor, CD8 memory used one plate, CD8 naive used two, CD4 memory used three and CD4 naive used three.

The CDR3 contains 14 residues. Trimming cost V 6 bases and J 3 bases; bases outside gene matches: 6. Per germline, CDR1 MGHRA and CDR2 YSYEKL. In the original processing: ImmunoSEQ yielded junction-only sequences lacking quality scores, so filtering differed. Assay: immunoSEQ multiplex PCR; the TCRdb copy retains only in-frame clones and omits some. V and J calls and clone size are those listed in that table; D and trimming were worked out from the DNA. Of under 550,000 clones in the sample, less than 96% were seen once. The sequencing sample was made of naive CD4+ T cells sorted from blood. Subset meaning: CD45RA+ positively selected. The chain is built from TRBV4-1 and TRBJ1-2; TRBD1 aligns across 8 bases. This TCR was sampled from a woman under 40 in good health. CDR3 region: CASSWDRSDYGYTF. In nucleotides, the CDR3 is TGCGCCAGCAGTTGGGACAGGAGCGACTATGGCTACACCTTC.